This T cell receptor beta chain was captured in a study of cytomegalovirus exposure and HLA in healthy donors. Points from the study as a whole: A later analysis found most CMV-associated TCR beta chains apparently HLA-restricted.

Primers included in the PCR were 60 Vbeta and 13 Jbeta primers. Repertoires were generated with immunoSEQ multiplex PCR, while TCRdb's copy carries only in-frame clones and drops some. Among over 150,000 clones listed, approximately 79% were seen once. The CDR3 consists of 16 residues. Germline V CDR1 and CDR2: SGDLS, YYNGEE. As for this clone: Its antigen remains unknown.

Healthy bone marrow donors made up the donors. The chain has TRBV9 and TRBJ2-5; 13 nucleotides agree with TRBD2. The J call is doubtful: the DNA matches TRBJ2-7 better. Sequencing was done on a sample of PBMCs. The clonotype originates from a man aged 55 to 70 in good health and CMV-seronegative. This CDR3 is CASSVGGLAGAYEQYF. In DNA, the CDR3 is TGTGCCAGCAGCGTAGGTGGACTAGCGGGAGCCTACGAGCAGTACTTC.